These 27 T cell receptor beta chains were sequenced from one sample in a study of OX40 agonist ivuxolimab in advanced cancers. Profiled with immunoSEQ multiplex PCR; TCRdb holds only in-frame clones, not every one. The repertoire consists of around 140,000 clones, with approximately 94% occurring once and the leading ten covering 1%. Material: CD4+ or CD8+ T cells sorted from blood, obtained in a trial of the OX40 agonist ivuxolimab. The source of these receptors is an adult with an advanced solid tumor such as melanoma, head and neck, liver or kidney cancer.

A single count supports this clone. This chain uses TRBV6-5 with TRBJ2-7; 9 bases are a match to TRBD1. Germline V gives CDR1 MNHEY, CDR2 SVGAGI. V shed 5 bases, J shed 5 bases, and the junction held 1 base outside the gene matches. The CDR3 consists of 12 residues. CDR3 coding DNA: TGTGCCAGCAGTCGGGACAGGGACGAGCAGTACTTC. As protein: CASSRDRDEQYF.

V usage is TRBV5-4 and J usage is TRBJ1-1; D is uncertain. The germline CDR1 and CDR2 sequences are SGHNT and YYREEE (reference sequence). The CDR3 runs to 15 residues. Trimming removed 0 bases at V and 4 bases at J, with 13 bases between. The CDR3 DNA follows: TGTGCCAGCAGCTTGGGAGACAACATCTTCACTGAAGCTTTCTTT. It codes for CASSLGDNIFTEAFF.

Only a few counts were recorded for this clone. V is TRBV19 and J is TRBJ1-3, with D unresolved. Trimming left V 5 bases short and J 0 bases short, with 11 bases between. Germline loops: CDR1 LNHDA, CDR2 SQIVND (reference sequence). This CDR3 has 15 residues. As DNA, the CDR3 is TGTGCCAGTAGTGGACCGACACACTCTGGAAACACCATATATTTT. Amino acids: CASSGPTHSGNTIYF.

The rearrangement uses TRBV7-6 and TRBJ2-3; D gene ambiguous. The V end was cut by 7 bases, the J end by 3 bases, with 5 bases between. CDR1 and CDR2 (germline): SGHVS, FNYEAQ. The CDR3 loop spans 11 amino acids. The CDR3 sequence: CASTRTDTQYF. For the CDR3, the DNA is TGTGCCAGCACCAGAACAGATACGCAGTATTTT.

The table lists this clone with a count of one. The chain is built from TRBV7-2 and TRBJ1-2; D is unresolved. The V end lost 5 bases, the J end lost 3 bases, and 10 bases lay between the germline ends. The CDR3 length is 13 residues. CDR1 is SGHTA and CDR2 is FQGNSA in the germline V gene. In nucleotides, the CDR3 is TGTGCCAGCAGCCCGGGGTGGGACTATGGCTACACCTTC. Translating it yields CASSPGWDYGYTF.

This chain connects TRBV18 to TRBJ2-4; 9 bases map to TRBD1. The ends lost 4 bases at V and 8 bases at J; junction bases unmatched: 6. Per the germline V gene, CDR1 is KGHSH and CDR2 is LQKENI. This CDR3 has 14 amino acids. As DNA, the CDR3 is TGTGCCAGCTCACTACAGGGGGCAGAGTACATTCAGTACTTC. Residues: CASSLQGAEYIQYF.

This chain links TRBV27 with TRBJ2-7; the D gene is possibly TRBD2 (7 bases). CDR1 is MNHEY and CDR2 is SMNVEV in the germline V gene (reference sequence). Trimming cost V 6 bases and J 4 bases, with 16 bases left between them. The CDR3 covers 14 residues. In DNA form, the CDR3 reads TGTGCCAGCAGACGCAGGGGAGGGGTTTACGAGCAGTACTTC. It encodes CASRRRGGVYEQYF.

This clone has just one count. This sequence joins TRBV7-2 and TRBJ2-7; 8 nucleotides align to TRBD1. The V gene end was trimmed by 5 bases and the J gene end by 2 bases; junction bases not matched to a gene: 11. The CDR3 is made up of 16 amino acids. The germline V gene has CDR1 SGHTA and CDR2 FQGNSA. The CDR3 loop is CASSPAWTGSAYEQYF. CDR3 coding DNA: TGTGCCAGCAGCCCCGCGTGGACAGGGTCTGCCTACGAGCAGTACTTC.

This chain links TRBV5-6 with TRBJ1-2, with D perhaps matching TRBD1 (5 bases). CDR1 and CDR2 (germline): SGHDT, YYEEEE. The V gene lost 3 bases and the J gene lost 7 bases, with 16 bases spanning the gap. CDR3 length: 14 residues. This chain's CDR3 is CASSSPGRAFGYTF. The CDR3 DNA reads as TGTGCCAGCAGCTCGCCGGGACGGGCTTTTGGCTACACCTTC.

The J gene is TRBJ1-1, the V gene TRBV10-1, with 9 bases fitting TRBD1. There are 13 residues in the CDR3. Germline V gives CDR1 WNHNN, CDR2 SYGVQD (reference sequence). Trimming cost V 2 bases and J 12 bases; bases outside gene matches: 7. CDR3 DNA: TGCGCCAGCAGTGAGCCCGGGACAGGGCGAACTTTCTTT. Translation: CASSEPGTGRTFF.

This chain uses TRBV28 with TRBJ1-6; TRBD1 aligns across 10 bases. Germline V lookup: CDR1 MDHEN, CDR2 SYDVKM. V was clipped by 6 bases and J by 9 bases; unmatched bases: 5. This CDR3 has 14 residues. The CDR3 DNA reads TGTGCCAGCAGCCCCGGGACAGGGGTTTCACCCCTCCACTTT. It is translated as CASSPGTGVSPLHF.

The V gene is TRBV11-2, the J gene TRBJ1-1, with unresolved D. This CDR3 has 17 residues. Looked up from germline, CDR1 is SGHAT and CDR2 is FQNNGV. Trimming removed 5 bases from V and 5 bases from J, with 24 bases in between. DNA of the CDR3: TGTGCCAGCAGCACGCGACACAGAATGAACTGGATGACTGAAGCTTTCTTT. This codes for CASSTRHRMNWMTEAFF.

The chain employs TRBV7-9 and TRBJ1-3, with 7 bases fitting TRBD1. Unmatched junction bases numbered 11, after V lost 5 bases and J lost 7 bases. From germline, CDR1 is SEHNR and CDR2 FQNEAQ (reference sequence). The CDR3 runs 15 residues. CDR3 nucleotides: TGTGCCAGCAGCCCACAGGACAGGCTGGGGAACACCATATATTTT. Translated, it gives CASSPQDRLGNTIYF.

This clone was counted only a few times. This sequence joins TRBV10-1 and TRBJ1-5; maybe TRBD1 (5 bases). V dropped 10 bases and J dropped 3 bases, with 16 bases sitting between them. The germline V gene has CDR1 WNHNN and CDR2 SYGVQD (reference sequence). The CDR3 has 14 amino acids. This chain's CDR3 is CATEEATDNQPQHF. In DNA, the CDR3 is TGCGCCACCGAGGAGGCGACAGACAATCAGCCCCAGCATTTT.

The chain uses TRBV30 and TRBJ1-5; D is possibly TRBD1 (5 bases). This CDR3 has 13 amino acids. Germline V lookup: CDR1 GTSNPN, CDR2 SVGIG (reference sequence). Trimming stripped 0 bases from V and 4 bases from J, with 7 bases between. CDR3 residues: CAWSVRGNQPQHF. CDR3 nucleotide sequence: TGTGCCTGGAGTGTGAGGGGTAATCAGCCCCAGCATTTT.

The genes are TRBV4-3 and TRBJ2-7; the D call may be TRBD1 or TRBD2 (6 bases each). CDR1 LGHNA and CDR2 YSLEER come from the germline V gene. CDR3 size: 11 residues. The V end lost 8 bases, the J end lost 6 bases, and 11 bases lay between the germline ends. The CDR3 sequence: CASGRGGEQYF. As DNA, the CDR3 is TGCGCCAGCGGCAGGGGAGGCGAGCAGTACTTC.

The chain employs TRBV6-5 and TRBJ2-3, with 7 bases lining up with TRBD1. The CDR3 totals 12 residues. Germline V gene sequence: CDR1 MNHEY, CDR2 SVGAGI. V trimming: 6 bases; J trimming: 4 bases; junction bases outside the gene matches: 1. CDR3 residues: CASRTGSDTQYF. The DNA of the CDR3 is TGTGCCAGCAGGACAGGGTCAGATACGCAGTATTTT.

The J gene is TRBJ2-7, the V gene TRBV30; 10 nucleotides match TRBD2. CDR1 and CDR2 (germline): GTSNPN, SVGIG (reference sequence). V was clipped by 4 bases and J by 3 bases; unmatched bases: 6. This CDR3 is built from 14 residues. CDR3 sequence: CAWTSGRGRYEQYF. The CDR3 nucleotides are TGTGCCTGGACCAGCGGGAGGGGTCGCTACGAGCAGTACTTC. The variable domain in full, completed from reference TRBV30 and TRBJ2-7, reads SQTIHQWPATLVQPVGSPLSLECTVEGTSNPNLYWYRQAAGRGLQLLFYSVGIGQISSEVPQNLSASRPQDRQFILSSKKLLLSDSGFYLCAWTSGRGRYEQYFGPGTRLTVT.

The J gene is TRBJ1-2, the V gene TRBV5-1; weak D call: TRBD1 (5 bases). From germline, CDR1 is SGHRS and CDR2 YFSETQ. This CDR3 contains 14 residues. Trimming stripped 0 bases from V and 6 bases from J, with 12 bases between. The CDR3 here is CASSLVPAGNGYTF. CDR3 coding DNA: TGCGCCAGCAGCTTGGTCCCCGCAGGGAATGGCTACACCTTC.

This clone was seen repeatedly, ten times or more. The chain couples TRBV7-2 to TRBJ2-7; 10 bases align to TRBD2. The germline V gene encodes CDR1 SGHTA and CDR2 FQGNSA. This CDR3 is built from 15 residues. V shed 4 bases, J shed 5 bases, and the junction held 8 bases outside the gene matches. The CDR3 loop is CASSSASGSGHEQYF. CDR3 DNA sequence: TGTGCCAGCAGCTCTGCTAGCGGGAGTGGCCACGAGCAGTACTTC.

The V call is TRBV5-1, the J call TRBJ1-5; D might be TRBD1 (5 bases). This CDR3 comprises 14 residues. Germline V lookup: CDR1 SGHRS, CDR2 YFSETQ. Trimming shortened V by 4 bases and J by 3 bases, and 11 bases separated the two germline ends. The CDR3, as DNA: TGCGCCAGCAGCGTCACAGGACTCAATCAGCCCCAGCATTTT. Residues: CASSVTGLNQPQHF.

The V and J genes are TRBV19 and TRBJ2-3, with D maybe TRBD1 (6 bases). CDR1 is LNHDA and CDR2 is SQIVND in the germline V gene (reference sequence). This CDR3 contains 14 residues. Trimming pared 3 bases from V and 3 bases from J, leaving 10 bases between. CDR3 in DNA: TGTGCCAGTAGTATGGGGGCGAGGACAGATACGCAGTATTTT. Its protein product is CASSMGARTDTQYF.

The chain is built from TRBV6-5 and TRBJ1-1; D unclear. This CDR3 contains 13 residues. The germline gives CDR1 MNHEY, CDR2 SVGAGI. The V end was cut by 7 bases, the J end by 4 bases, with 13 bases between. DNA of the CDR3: TGTGCCAGCATCACACCCACGGGCACTGAAGCTTTCTTT. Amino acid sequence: CASITPTGTEAFF.

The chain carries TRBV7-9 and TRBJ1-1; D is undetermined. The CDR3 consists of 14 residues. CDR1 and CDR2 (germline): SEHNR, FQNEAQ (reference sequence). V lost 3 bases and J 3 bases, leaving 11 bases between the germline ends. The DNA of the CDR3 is TGTGCCAGCAGCTTTGTGTCGTCCCACACTGAAGCTTTCTTT. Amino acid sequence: CASSFVSSHTEAFF.

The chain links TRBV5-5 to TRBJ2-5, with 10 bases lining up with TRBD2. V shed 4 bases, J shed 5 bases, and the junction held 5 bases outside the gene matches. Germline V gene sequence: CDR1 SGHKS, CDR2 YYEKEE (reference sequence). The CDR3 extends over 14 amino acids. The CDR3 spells CASSQGLARETQYF. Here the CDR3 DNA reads TGTGCCAGCAGCCAGGGACTAGCGAGGGAGACCCAGTACTTC.

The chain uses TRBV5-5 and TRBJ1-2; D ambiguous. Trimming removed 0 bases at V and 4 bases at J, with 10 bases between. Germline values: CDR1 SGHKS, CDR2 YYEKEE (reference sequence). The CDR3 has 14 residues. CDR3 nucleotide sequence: TGTGCCAGCAGCTTGGGCCAGCCACTCTATGGCTACACCTTC. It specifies CASSLGQPLYGYTF.

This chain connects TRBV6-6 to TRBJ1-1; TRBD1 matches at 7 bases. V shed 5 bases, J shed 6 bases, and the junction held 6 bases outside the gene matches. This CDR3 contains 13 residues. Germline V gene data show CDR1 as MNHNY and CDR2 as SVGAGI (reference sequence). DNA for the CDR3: TGTGCCAGCAGTAAAAGGGGGCGAGCTGAAGCTTTCTTT. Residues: CASSKRGRAEAFF.